This T cell receptor (beta chain) was found in a study of blood T cell repertoires in COVID-19. Whole-study context: Sources were T cells, B-cell-depleted T cells, or PBMCs; the material itself was cDNA or gDNA.

Clinical history as reported by participants underpinned cohort assignment. The V end lost 4 bases, the J end lost 8 bases, and 15 bases lay between the germline ends. CDR3 length: 13 residues. From germline, CDR1 is SGHRS and CDR2 YFSETQ. Per the original data handling: Reference gene primers were amplified, and this amplification served to estimate nucleated cell counts. Here immunoSEQ multiplex PCR was the method, and the copy in TCRdb shows in-frame clones only, minus some. V, J and clone size reflect that table, while D and trimming were determined from the DNA. This sample has roughly 250,000 clones; about 86% occur once, and the top ten carry 3% to 4%.

The rearrangement links TRBV5-1 to TRBJ1-2; D is unresolved. The receptor was derived from a woman aged 40 to 49 with acute COVID-19. The specimen sequenced was PBMCs or T cells enriched from blood (not recorded which). CDR3 nucleotide sequence: TGCGCCAGCAGCCCAGGAGGTTATAGCGGCTACACCTTC. It translates to CASSPGGYSGYTF.